One T cell receptor beta chain is described in this entry. PCR primers comprised 60 Vbeta and 13 Jbeta primers. The assay was immunoSEQ multiplex PCR, and TCRdb's table has in-frame clones only and misses some. The table records about 78,000 clones, roughly 72% of them present only once. These data originate in a study of cytomegalovirus exposure and HLA in healthy donors. This CDR3 has 16 amino acids. Unmatched junction bases numbered 7, after V lost 0 bases and J lost 5 bases. CDR1 LGHNA and CDR2 YSLEER come from the germline V gene. This TCR derives from a woman aged 40 to 55 in good health and CMV-seropositive. The chain carries TRBV4-3 and TRBJ1-2; TRBD1 matches at 9 bases. The specimen sequenced was PBMCs. In nucleotides, the CDR3 is TGCGCCAGCAGCCAAGACGGGACAGGGATTTTATATGGCTACACCTTC. This codes for CASSQDGTGILYGYTF.